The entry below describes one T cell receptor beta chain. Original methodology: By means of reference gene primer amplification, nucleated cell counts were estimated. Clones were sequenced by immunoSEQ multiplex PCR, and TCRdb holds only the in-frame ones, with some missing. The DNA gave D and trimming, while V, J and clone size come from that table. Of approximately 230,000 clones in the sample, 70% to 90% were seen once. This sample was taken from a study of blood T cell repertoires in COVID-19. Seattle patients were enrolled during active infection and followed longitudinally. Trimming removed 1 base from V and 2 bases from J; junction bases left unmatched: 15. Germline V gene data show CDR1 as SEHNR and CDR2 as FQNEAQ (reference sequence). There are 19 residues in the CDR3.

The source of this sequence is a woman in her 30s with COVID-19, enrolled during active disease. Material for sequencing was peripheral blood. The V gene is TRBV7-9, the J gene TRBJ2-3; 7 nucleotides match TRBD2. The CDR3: CASSLELMVSGGFTDTQYF. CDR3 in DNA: TGTGCCAGCAGCTTAGAGCTTATGGTATCGGGGGGTTTCACAGATACGCAGTATTTT.